This TCR beta chain emerged from a study of Ad26.COV2.S vaccination and SARS-CoV-2 variants. Study as a whole: The COV1001 Ad26.COV2.S trial arm included the donor. Broader study findings: Vaccine recipients and placebo recipients showed similar non-spike TCR breadth.

On this clone itself: The antigen remains undetermined.

Treatment here: about 20 received Ad26.COV2.S at low or high dose, single or two shots; a few received placebo; per-sample allocation not given. Sampling took place 63 days after the first vaccine or placebo injection. Some clones are missing from TCRdb's copy, which holds only in-frame ones; the method was immunoSEQ multiplex PCR. The data show approximately 240,000 clones, around 87% seen once. The sample here was peripheral blood, taken in a trial of Ad26.COV2.S vaccine versus placebo. The clonotype originates from a person between 18 and 59 years old who received the Ad26.COV2.S COVID-19 vaccine or a placebo.

For the CDR3, the DNA is TGTGCCAGCAGCTTAACTAGCGGGGGGGCCCTCGGCGGGGAGCTGTTTTTT. This codes for CASSLTSGGALGGELFF. The V gene is TRBV7-6, the J gene TRBJ2-2; 13 bases agree with TRBD2. The V gene's germline CDR1 is SGHVS and CDR2 FNYEAQ. J lost 7 bases, V lost 2 bases, and 7 bases had no gene match. The CDR3 is 17 amino acids. Looking up the rest from reference TRBV7-6 and TRBJ2-2 gives the full variable domain: GAGVSQSPRYKVTKRGQDVALRCDPISGHVSLYWYRQALGQGPEFLTYFNYEAQQDKSGLPNDRFSAERPEGSISTLTIQRTEQRDSAMYRCASSLTSGGALGGELFFGEGSRLTVL.